This T cell receptor (beta chain) was identified in a study of cytomegalovirus exposure and HLA in healthy donors. 60 Vbeta and 13 Jbeta primers were used in PCR. The assay was immunoSEQ multiplex PCR, and TCRdb's table has in-frame clones only and misses some. Of roughly 150,000 clones listed, over 75% are singletons. Germline CDR1 is MDHEN and CDR2 is SYDVKM. CDR3 length equals 14 residues. V was clipped by 2 bases and J by 6 bases, with 14 bases between them. The receptor was derived from a male donor in good health and CMV-seronegative. The sample was PBMCs. This rearrangement joins TRBV28 to TRBJ2-7; maybe TRBD1 (5 bases). CDR3 loop: CASSLRGFTGEQYF. The CDR3, as DNA: TGTGCCAGCAGTTTAAGGGGTTTCACGGGCGAGCAGTACTTC.